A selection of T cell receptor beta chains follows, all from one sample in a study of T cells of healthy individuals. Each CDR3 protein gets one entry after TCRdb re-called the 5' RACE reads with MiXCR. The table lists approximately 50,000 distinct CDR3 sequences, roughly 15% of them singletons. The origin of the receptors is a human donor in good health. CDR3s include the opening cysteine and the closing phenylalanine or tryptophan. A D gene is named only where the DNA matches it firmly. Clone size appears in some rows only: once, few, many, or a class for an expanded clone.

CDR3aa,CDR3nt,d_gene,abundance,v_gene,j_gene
CASSLQGGTDTQYF,TGTGCCAGCAGCTTACAGGGGGGCACAGATACGCAGTATTTT,TRBD1,few,TRBV7-2,TRBJ2-3
CASSNYRGREGYTF,TGTGCCAGCAGCAATTACAGGGGGCGCGAGGGCTACACCTTC,TRBD1,many,TRBV13,TRBJ1-2
CASSLDRQHSYEQYF,TGTGCCAGCAGCCTGGACAGACAGCACTCCTACGAGCAGTACTTC,-,many,TRBV7-7,TRBJ2-7
CASRQDRGRNEQFF,TGTGCCAGTAGGCAGGACAGGGGTAGGAATGAGCAGTTCTTC,TRBD1,-,TRBV19,TRBJ2-1
CTAGPPRTDTQYF,TGCACCGCGGGACCCCCACGGACAGATACGCAGTATTTT,-,few,TRBV20-1,TRBJ2-3
CASSFHQGSNSGNTIYF,TGTGCCAGCAGCTTTCACCAGGGATCAAATTCTGGAAACACCATATATTTT,-,few,TRBV5-5,TRBJ1-3
CASSLDNTPNNSPLHF,TGTGCCAGCAGCTTGGATAATACACCCAACAATTCACCCCTCCACTTT,-,many,TRBV5-4,TRBJ1-6
CASSPRAGEQFF,TGCGCCAGCAGCCCTCGGGCGGGTGAGCAGTTCTTC,-,-,TRBV5-1,TRBJ2-1
CAISPGTSYEQYF,TGTGCCATCAGTCCCGGGACTAGTTACGAGCAGTACTTC,TRBD2,few,TRBV10-3,TRBJ2-7
CASTQRTSGLTGELFF,TGTGCCAGCACCCAACGGACTAGCGGCCTCACCGGGGAGCTGTTTTTT,TRBD2,-,TRBV7-8,TRBJ2-2
CSVVEGRGYGYTF,TGCAGCGTTGTGGAAGGGAGAGGCTATGGCTACACCTTC,-,many,TRBV29-1,TRBJ1-2
CASSPDSYGYTF,TGTGCCAGCTCACCGGACAGCTATGGCTACACCTTC,-,-,TRBV18,TRBJ1-2
CATSRDGQGGQPQHF,TGTGCCACCAGCAGAGATGGACAGGGGGGCCAGCCCCAGCATTTT,TRBD1,-,TRBV15,TRBJ1-5
CASSDYPNTGELFF,TGTGCCAGTTCGGACTATCCGAACACCGGGGAGCTGTTTTTT,-,-,TRBV6-2/TRBV6-3,TRBJ2-2
CASSVGEGNTGELFF,TGTGCCAGCAGCGTAGGGGAGGGGAACACCGGGGAGCTGTTTTTT,TRBD2,few,TRBV9,TRBJ2-2
CASSDSALYLCASSLGLSYEQYF,-,-,few,TRBV5-6,TRBJ2-7
CASSLQGGTYNEQFF,TGTGCCAGCAGCTTACAGGGAGGAACCTACAATGAGCAGTTCTTC,-,many,TRBV5-8,TRBJ2-1
CASSQRPGLLTEAFF,TGTGCCAGCAGCCAACGGCCAGGACTGCTTACTGAAGCTTTCTTT,-,-,TRBV7-2,TRBJ1-1
CASGSGARDTQYF,TGTGCAAGTGGTAGCGGGGCCAGGGATACGCAGTATTTT,TRBD2,-,TRBV19,TRBJ2-3
CASSEVRGRYNEQFF,TGTGCCAGCAGTGAAGTTCGCGGCAGATACAATGAGCAGTTCTTC,-,-,TRBV2,TRBJ2-1
CAISSRGNNEQFF,TGTGCCATCAGTAGTCGGGGGAACAATGAGCAGTTCTTC,-,few,TRBV10-3,TRBJ2-1
CASSQVPTYEQYF,TGTGCCAGCAGCCAAGTTCCGACCTACGAGCAGTACTTC,-,many,TRBV3-1,TRBJ2-7
CASSQDAVQPFYEQYF,TGTGCCAGCAGCCAAGATGCCGTGCAGCCATTCTACGAGCAGTACTTC,-,-,TRBV4-2,TRBJ2-7
CASSPWGRTGGLLEQYF,TGTGCCAGCAGTCCGTGGGGGAGGACAGGGGGTTTACTCGAGCAGTACTTC,TRBD1,-,TRBV12-3/TRBV12-4,TRBJ2-7
CASSFTGDTQYF,TGTGCCAGCAGCTTCACAGGGGATACGCAGTATTTT,-,few,TRBV7-2,TRBJ2-3
CSARDLRDVNEKLFF,TGCAGTGCTAGAGACCTTCGGGACGTCAATGAAAAACTGTTTTTT,-,many,TRBV20-1,TRBJ1-4
CASSYPQGKYGYTF,TGTGCCAGCAGTTACCCACAGGGAAAGTATGGCTACACCTTC,-,many,TRBV6-2/TRBV6-3,TRBJ1-2
CASSQDIILGAARWENEKLFF,TGTGCCAGCAGCCAAGATATTATCCTCGGGGCAGCGCGTTGGGAAAATGAAAAACTGTTTTTT,-,many,TRBV3-1,TRBJ1-4
CAWSRGNTGELFF,TGTGCCTGGAGCCGAGGGAACACCGGGGAGCTGTTTTTT,-,many,TRBV30,TRBJ2-2
CATAYGPYGYTF,TGTGCCACCGCCTATGGGCCCTATGGCTACACCTTC,-,-,TRBV10-3,TRBJ1-2
CASSRGGRETEAFF,TGTGCCAGCAGCCGGGGCGGGAGGGAAACTGAAGCTTTCTTT,-,-,TRBV7-2,TRBJ1-1
CASSYSNSQRGRYEQYF,TGTGCCAGCAGTTACTCGAATTCTCAGCGGGGGAGATACGAGCAGTACTTC,TRBD2,-,TRBV6-2/TRBV6-3,TRBJ2-7
CASSVDGEKQPQHF,TGTGCCAGCAGCGTAGACGGGGAGAAGCAGCCCCAGCATTTT,-,few,TRBV9,TRBJ1-5
CSASTTGISSGANVLTF,TGCAGTGCTTCCACGACAGGGATTTCCTCTGGGGCCAACGTCCTGACTTTC,TRBD1,many,TRBV20-1,TRBJ2-6
CASSPGQGAFLGDTQYF,TGTGCCAGCAGCCCTGGACAGGGGGCGTTTTTGGGGGATACGCAGTATTTT,TRBD1,-,TRBV7-6,TRBJ2-3
CASIAGFKGYGYTF,TGTGCCAGCATCGCAGGGTTTAAGGGCTATGGCTACACCTTC,-,-,TRBV6-2/TRBV6-3,TRBJ1-2
CAISPAGISTDTQYF,TGTGCCATCAGCCCAGCGGGGATAAGCACAGATACGCAGTATTTT,TRBD2,-,TRBV10-3,TRBJ2-3
CASSFGGSGWSRETQYF,TGTGCCAGCAGTTTCGGTGGCTCTGGTTGGAGTAGAGAGACCCAGTACTTC,-,few,TRBV27,TRBJ2-5
CASHWGSGPHNEQFF,TGTGCCTCCCATTGGGGTAGCGGGCCCCACAATGAGCAGTTCTTC,TRBD2,-,TRBV19,TRBJ2-1
CSAPSGVGSYNEQFF,TGCAGTGCTCCTAGCGGGGTTGGCTCCTACAATGAGCAGTTCTTC,TRBD2,many,TRBV20-1,TRBJ2-1
CASSSFNEQFF,TGTGCCAGCAGTTCCTTCAATGAGCAGTTCTTC,-,many,TRBV12-3/TRBV12-4,TRBJ2-1
CSASSFEEDGSTDTQYF,TGCAGTGCTAGCTCTTTCGAGGAGGACGGTAGCACAGATACGCAGTATTTT,-,many,TRBV20-1,TRBJ2-3
CSATPGTGGTDTQYF,TGCAGTGCTACCCCAGGGACAGGGGGCACAGATACGCAGTATTTT,TRBD1,few,TRBV20-1,TRBJ2-3
CSVGGVLDYGYTF,TGCAGCGTTGGCGGGGTTTTGGACTATGGCTACACCTTC,-,few,TRBV29-1,TRBJ1-2
CASSPGGPRYSNQPQHF,TGTGCCAGCAGTCCCGGGGGGCCCCGCTATAGCAATCAGCCCCAGCATTTT,-,-,TRBV12-3/TRBV12-4,TRBJ1-5
CASSEPGETYEQSYEQYF,TGTGCCAGCAGTGAGCCAGGGGAAACCTACGAGCAGTCCTACGAGCAGTACTTC,-,-,TRBV25-1,TRBJ2-7
CASSPGGTMNTEAFF,TGTGCCAGCAGTCCAGGGGGGACCATGAACACTGAAGCTTTCTTT,TRBD1,few,TRBV7-9,TRBJ1-1
CASSRGSNTEAFF,TGTGCCAGCTCCAGGGGGTCGAACACTGAAGCTTTCTTT,TRBD1,-,TRBV6-6,TRBJ1-1
CASSSGTGLSYEQYF,TGTGCCAGCAGCTCCGGGACAGGATTGTCCTACGAGCAGTACTTC,TRBD1,few,TRBV7-2,TRBJ2-7
CASSYSAGVGNEQFF,TGTGCCAGCAGTTACTCAGCGGGAGTCGGGAATGAGCAGTTCTTC,TRBD2,many,TRBV6-2/TRBV6-3,TRBJ2-1